This T cell receptor (beta chain) was observed in a study of blood T cells in healthy people across ages. Broader study findings: Across the age range, TCR beta diversity per million T cells fell in a roughly linear way.

Germline-derived CDR1 and CDR2 are SGHTA and FQGTGA. The V and J ends lost 5 bases and 2 bases respectively, with 10 bases between them. The CDR3 extends over 15 amino acids. Remarks on this clonotype: Its antigen is not known.

A sample-barcoded 5' primer and a J-beta primer mix were used in a second PCR of roughly 7 to 12 cycles. TCRdb reanalysed the 5' RACE reads using MiXCR and keeps one entry per CDR3 protein. Of under 1,000,000 distinct CDR3 sequences detected, about 46% appear once; the ten largest clones hold roughly 20%. The TCR was taken from a man aged 80 or over in good health. The source material was blood. The genes are TRBV7-3 and TRBJ2-6; D remains unclear. The CDR3 loop is CASSPAVTGANVLTF. As DNA, the CDR3 is TGTGCCAGCAGCCCTGCTGTTACTGGGGCCAACGTCCTGACTTTC.